The 10 T cell receptor beta chains below all came from one sample that was sequenced in a study of response to subunit inactivated influenza vaccine. TCRdb independently ran MiXCR on the RT-PCR reads; one entry per CDR3 protein. The sample holds some 190,000 distinct CDR3 sequences, under 15% seen once. The starting material was CD8+ T cells sorted from PBMCs, obtained around 5 days after vaccination. These receptors originate from a man over 45 who received an inactivated influenza vaccine.

This clonotype appeared many times. The chain employs TRBV7-9 and TRBJ2-5; D possibly corresponds to TRBD2 (6 bases). Trimming took off 3 bases at V and 2 bases at J, with 13 bases between the two ends. The CDR3 is 15 residues long. CDR1 is SEHNR and CDR2 is FQNEAQ in the germline V gene (reference sequence). The CDR3: CASSLTGEVQETQYF. The CDR3 DNA sequence: TGTGCCAGCAGCTTGACGGGGGAGGTGCAAGAGACCCAGTACTTC.

This clonotype was found a few times. V gene TRBV29-1 combines with J gene TRBJ2-1; 9 bases agree with TRBD2. The ends lost 5 bases at V and 5 bases at J; junction bases unmatched: 10. This CDR3 comprises 15 residues. CDR1 SQVTM and CDR2 ANQGSEA come from the germline V gene. As DNA, the CDR3 is TGCAGCGTTAGGGGTAGCGGGAGCGGGCACAATGAGCAGTTCTTC. It encodes CSVRGSGSGHNEQFF.

This chain uses TRBV10-3 with TRBJ1-2; D gene unclear. The CDR3 extends over 12 amino acids. V was trimmed by 6 bases and J by 5 bases, leaving 10 bases between them. Germline-derived CDR1 and CDR2 are ENHRY and SYGVKD. This CDR3 is CAISSDRYGYTF. In DNA, the CDR3 is TGTGCCATCAGCTCGGACCGGTATGGCTACACCTTC.

This chain connects TRBV7-6 to TRBJ2-7; the D is unclear. Germline-derived CDR1 and CDR2 are SGHVS and FNYEAQ. Trimming left V 5 bases short and J 0 bases short, with 11 bases between. There are 14 residues in the CDR3. The chain's CDR3 is CASSRVESSYEQYF. The CDR3 DNA follows: TGTGCCAGCAGCCGAGTGGAGAGCTCCTACGAGCAGTACTTC.

In this sample, this clonotype turned up a few times. This chain uses TRBV20-1 with TRBJ2-1; TRBD1 is a possible D gene (6 bases). The CDR3 is 13 residues long. V lost 2 bases to trimming and J lost 3 bases, with 8 bases between them. Germline V gene data show CDR1 as DFQATT and CDR2 as SNEGSKA (reference sequence). CDR3 region: CSARTGNYNEQFF. As DNA, the CDR3 is TGCAGTGCTAGAACAGGGAACTACAATGAGCAGTTCTTC.

The chain has TRBV6-2 or TRBV6-3 and TRBJ1-1, with D unresolved. The CDR3 covers 14 residues. V gave up 0 bases and J gave up 5 bases, with 10 bases separating them. Germline V gene lookup returns CDR1 MNHEY and CDR2 SVGEGT. CDR3 loop: CASSYSWVRTEAFF. CDR3 coding DNA: TGTGCCAGCAGTTACTCGTGGGTGAGGACTGAAGCTTTCTTT.

This clonotype has at least ten counts. The V gene is TRBV5-1, the J gene TRBJ2-2, with TRBD1 matching 10 bases. The germline V gene has CDR1 SGHRS and CDR2 YFSETQ. The CDR3 contains 15 residues. V was pared by 6 bases and J by 4 bases, with 6 bases of the junction left unmatched. Written as DNA, the CDR3 is TGCGCCAGCAAGGTTTGGGACAGGGGCACCGGGGAGCTGTTTTTT. Residues: CASKVWDRGTGELFF.

The table lists this clonotype with many counts. The chain links TRBV11-2 to TRBJ2-5, with D possibly being TRBD2 (5 bases). V was pared by 5 bases and J by 4 bases, with 14 bases between. This CDR3 has 14 residues. Germline V gene data show CDR1 as SGHAT and CDR2 as FQNNGV. The CDR3 nucleotides read TGTGCCAGCAGCCTCACGGGGTTCGCAGAGACCCAGTACTTC. It yields the protein CASSLTGFAETQYF.

This clonotype came up a few times. The V gene is TRBV27, the J gene TRBJ2-2; 12 bases are shared with TRBD2. V lost 3 bases and J lost 4; bases outside the gene matches: 6. The CDR3 contains 17 residues. CDR1 is MNHEY and CDR2 is SMNVEV in the germline V gene (reference sequence). In DNA, the CDR3 is TGTGCCAGCAGTTTCGCGTCTAGCGGGGGGGCCACCGGGGAGCTGTTTTTT. It encodes CASSFASSGGATGELFF.

The genes are TRBV9 and TRBJ2-1; D not certain. CDR3 length: 15 residues. The germline CDR1 and CDR2 sequences are SGDLS and YYNGEE. Trimming shortened V by 4 bases and J by 0 bases, and 11 bases separated the two germline ends. The CDR3 spells CASSPHGPSYNEQFF. In DNA, the CDR3 is TGTGCCAGCAGCCCACACGGGCCCTCCTACAATGAGCAGTTCTTC.